The 26 T cell receptor beta chains below come from one sample, sequenced in a study of early T cells in non-severe SARS-CoV-2 infection. TCRdb redid the calling of the 5' RACE reads with MiXCR, one entry per CDR3 protein. The profile shows approximately 69,000 distinct CDR3 sequences, roughly 10% of them singletons. The sequencing sample was made of whole blood. These receptors came from an adult who was a healthcare worker with PCR-confirmed SARS-CoV-2 infection or an uninfected control (not recorded which).

This clonotype occurred a few times. The V and J genes are TRBV29-1 and TRBJ2-7; TRBD1 is a possible D gene (5 bases). CDR3 length: 15 residues. Germline CDR1 reads SQVTM; CDR2 reads ANQGSEA. Between the trimmed V and J ends, which lost 1 base and 4 bases, there was a span of 17 bases. In DNA form, the CDR3 reads TGCAGCGTTGAAGGCGCTACAGGTCGACCTTACGAGCAGTACTTC. Translation: CSVEGATGRPYEQYF.

This clonotype was picked up many times. This chain connects TRBV6-2 or TRBV6-3 to TRBJ2-2; 16 bases line up with TRBD2. Losses at the gene ends were 0 bases for V and 6 bases for J; bases not matched to a gene: 7. CDR3 size: 19 residues. Germline V gives CDR1 MNHEY, CDR2 SVGEGT. CDR3 DNA sequence: TGTGCCAGCAGTTACTCGGGACTAGCGGGGGGGCGAATAGCCGGGGAGCTGTTTTTT. Amino acid sequence: CASSYSGLAGGRIAGELFF.

This clonotype has at least ten counts. The rearrangement joins TRBV20-1 to TRBJ2-1; D tentatively fits TRBD1 or TRBD2 (5 bases each). The germline V gene encodes CDR1 DFQATT and CDR2 SNEGSKA (reference sequence). This CDR3 has 14 amino acids. CDR3 bases: TGCAGCATAGAGGGAAGGGGTTCCTACAATGAGCAGTTCTTC. The encoded protein is CSIEGRGSYNEQFF.

The chain couples TRBV24-1 to TRBJ2-1; 8 bases align to TRBD1. The CDR3 spans 12 residues. Germline CDR1 reads KGHDR; CDR2 reads SFDVKD. Unmatched junction bases numbered 2, after V lost 4 bases and J lost 10 bases. CDR3 region: CATSDPGGEQFF. The CDR3 coding sequence is TGTGCCACCAGTGACCCAGGGGGCGAGCAGTTCTTC.

This clonotype came up a few times. This chain connects TRBV2 to TRBJ2-3; 14 bases agree with TRBD2. Germline V gene lookup returns CDR1 SNHLY and CDR2 FYNNEI. J gave up 5 bases and V 6 bases, and 4 bases lay outside the gene matches. The length of the CDR3 is 15 residues. The CDR3 coding sequence is TGTGCCAGCAGGGGACTAGCGGGAGTTCAAGATACGCAGTATTTT. It yields the protein CASRGLAGVQDTQYF.

The CDR3 nucleotides are TGCGCCAGCAGCTCAGCTAGCGGGAGTACCGGGGAGCTGTTTTTT. Protein: CASSSASGSTGELFF. The chain couples TRBV4-3 to TRBJ2-2, with TRBD2 identical over 10 bases. Germline V gene sequence: CDR1 LGHNA, CDR2 YSLEER. V gave up 5 bases and J gave up 5 bases; unmatched junction bases: 5. CDR3 length: 15 residues.

The V and J genes are TRBV5-1 and TRBJ1-5, with 7 nucleotides matching TRBD1. Trimming took 4 bases from V and 2 from J; bases not matched to a gene: 3. CDR1 SGHRS and CDR2 YFSETQ come from the germline V gene. CDR3 length: 14 residues. The DNA of the CDR3 is TGCGCCAGCAGCGAAGGACAGGGCAATCAGCCCCAGCATTTT. The encoded protein is CASSEGQGNQPQHF. Combining the CDR3 with reference TRBV5-1 and TRBJ1-5 gives the whole variable domain KAGVTQTPRYLIKTRGQQVTLSCSPISGHRSVSWYQQTPGQGLQFLFEYFSETQRNKGNFPGRFSGRQFSNSRSEMNVSTLELGDSALYLCASSEGQGNQPQHFGDGTRLSIL.

The chain joins TRBV12-3 or TRBV12-4 to TRBJ1-2; D remains unclear. The CDR3 has 13 residues. With 2 bases removed from V and 4 bases from J, the gap between germline ends came to 8 bases. The CDR3 DNA sequence: TGTGCCAGCAGTTTACGGGGTACCTATGGCTACACCTTC. Translation gives CASSLRGTYGYTF.

This clonotype was found many times. The V and J genes are TRBV11-1 and TRBJ2-3; the match to TRBD1 covers 9 bases. Germline CDR1 reads SGHAT; CDR2 reads FQDESV (reference sequence). The V gene end was trimmed by 1 base and the J gene end by 4 bases; junction bases not matched to a gene: 0. The CDR3 extends over 14 amino acids. CDR3 region: CASSLGQGADTQYF. CDR3 bases: TGTGCCAGCAGCTTAGGACAGGGGGCAGATACGCAGTATTTT.

This clonotype was observed at least ten times. V and J are TRBV6-1 and TRBJ1-1; D not certain. Trimming shortened V by 9 bases and J by 0 bases, and 14 bases separated the two germline ends. Germline V gene sequence: CDR1 MNHNS, CDR2 SASEGT. CDR3 length: 14 residues. CDR3 sequence: CASPRGSMNTEAFF. CDR3 coding DNA: TGTGCCAGTCCCCGCGGGAGCATGAACACTGAAGCTTTCTTT.

This clonotype was detected a few times. J is TRBJ1-1 and V is TRBV5-1; D call uncertain. The CDR3 runs 15 residues. V lost 4 bases, J lost 6 bases, and 19 bases lay in between. Germline-derived CDR1 and CDR2 are SGHRS and YFSETQ. For the CDR3, the DNA is TGCGCCAGCAGCCCGGACTATCCTAGCGGATCTGAAGCTTTCTTT. Protein product: CASSPDYPSGSEAFF.

This clonotype was observed at least ten times. The chain recombines TRBV6-5 with TRBJ2-7, with D possibly being TRBD1 or TRBD2 (6 bases each). CDR3 length: 13 amino acids. V shed 6 bases and J shed 4 bases, with 13 bases lying between them. Germline CDR1 is MNHEY and CDR2 is SVGAGI. DNA for the CDR3: TGTGCCAGCAGCACTCGAGGGGGGTACGAGCAGTACTTC. Amino acid sequence: CASSTRGGYEQYF.

This clonotype appeared many times. The rearrangement uses TRBV5-1 and TRBJ2-7; 7 bases map to TRBD1. Germline V CDR1 and CDR2: SGHRS, YFSETQ. Trimming removed 5 bases from V and 0 bases from J; junction bases left unmatched: 2. This CDR3 has 13 residues. The CDR3 sequence: CASRGTASYEQYF. CDR3 sequence (DNA): TGCGCCAGCAGGGGGACAGCCTCCTACGAGCAGTACTTC.

The chain links TRBV7-2 to TRBJ2-5, with no clear D. Trimming pared 1 base from V and 5 bases from J, leaving 17 bases between. Germline V gives CDR1 SGHTA, CDR2 FQGNSA. The CDR3 contains 16 residues. The CDR3 DNA sequence: TGTGCCAGCAGCTTAGGAGCGTTTGTTCTTGGGGAGACCCAGTACTTC. It encodes CASSLGAFVLGETQYF.

This clonotype was found many times. The chain employs TRBV6-1 and TRBJ2-7; tentatively, D is TRBD1 (5 bases). Trimming took off 6 bases at V and 2 bases at J, with 11 bases between the two ends. The CDR3 has 13 amino acids. The germline V gene has CDR1 MNHNS and CDR2 SASEGT. The chain's CDR3 is CASSARGPYEQYF. CDR3 sequence (DNA): TGTGCCAGCAGCGCAAGGGGTCCCTACGAGCAGTACTTC.

This chain uses TRBV4-1 with TRBJ2-7; D is possibly TRBD1 (6 bases). The CDR3 totals 15 residues. Trimming removed 2 bases at V and 0 bases at J, with 11 bases between. CDR1 is MGHRA and CDR2 is YSYEKL in the germline V gene. The CDR3 DNA reads TGCGCCAGCAGCCAAACAACAGGGAACTCCTACGAGCAGTACTTC. Translation gives CASSQTTGNSYEQYF.

This clonotype was recorded at least ten times. V is TRBV7-6 and J is TRBJ2-5; either TRBD1 or TRBD2 may supply D (5 bases each). V gave up 5 bases and J gave up 9 bases, with 13 bases separating them. Germline V gives CDR1 SGHVS, CDR2 FNYEAQ. The CDR3 is 12 amino acids. CDR3 bases: TGTGCCAGCAGCCTCCACCTGGGGGCCCAGTACTTC. Amino acids: CASSLHLGAQYF.

In its sample, this clonotype was seen a few times. V and J are TRBV10-2 and TRBJ1-2; TRBD1 is a possible D gene (6 bases). V gave up 6 bases and J gave up 7 bases, with 27 bases separating them. CDR1 is WSHSY and CDR2 is SAAADI in the germline V gene. The CDR3 length is 17 residues. The CDR3 DNA follows: TGCGCCAGCAGCCCGGGACTAGCGGGGGCTTCGGTGGGTGGCTACACCTTC. It specifies CASSPGLAGASVGGYTF.

The chain has TRBV2 and TRBJ2-7; no firm D call. Trimming pared 6 bases from V and 4 bases from J, leaving 7 bases between. This CDR3 region has 11 residues. Per germline, CDR1 SNHLY and CDR2 FYNNEI. The DNA of the CDR3 is TGTGCCAGCAGGGCACTATACGAGCAGTACTTC. Its translation is CASRALYEQYF.

This clonotype was seen many times. This chain links TRBV6-5 with TRBJ2-5; TRBD2 matches 7 bases. Trimming at V came to 8 bases and at J to 1 base, leaving 10 bases not matched to a gene. CDR3 size: 15 residues. Germline lookup yields CDR1 MNHEY and CDR2 SVGAGI. The CDR3 reads CASQSFGTTQETQYF. In DNA, the CDR3 is TGTGCCAGCCAGTCCTTCGGGACTACCCAAGAGACCCAGTACTTC.

This clonotype was detected ten times or more. The J gene is TRBJ2-3, the V gene TRBV9, with D hard to call. V dropped 3 bases and J dropped 1 base, with 12 bases sitting between them. The CDR3 contains 15 residues. Germline V lookup: CDR1 SGDLS, CDR2 YYNGEE. CDR3 residues: CASSGSWSGTDTQYF. The DNA of the CDR3 is TGTGCCAGCAGCGGGAGTTGGTCTGGCACAGATACGCAGTATTTT.

This clonotype was counted many times. The J gene is TRBJ2-7, the V gene TRBV5-1, with a tentative D call TRBD2 (6 bases). Trimming removed 3 bases at V and 3 bases at J, with 16 bases between. Germline V gives CDR1 SGHRS, CDR2 YFSETQ. The CDR3 consists of 15 residues. CDR3 nucleotide sequence: TGCGCCAGCAGCTCCCGGGGTAGCGGTTTCTACGAGCAGTACTTC. This translates into CASSSRGSGFYEQYF.

This clonotype was observed at least ten times. The CDR3 region is CASSPFRGGRTEAFF. The CDR3 coding sequence is TGTGCCAGCAGCCCCTTTAGGGGAGGAAGAACTGAAGCTTTCTTT. This chain links TRBV9 with TRBJ1-1; tentative D call: TRBD1 (5 bases). There are 15 residues in the CDR3. Trimming took 4 bases from V and 5 from J, leaving 18 bases between them. Germline V gene sequence: CDR1 SGDLS, CDR2 YYNGEE. Combining the CDR3 with reference TRBV9 and TRBJ1-1 gives the whole variable domain DSGVTQTPKHLITATGQRVTLRCSPRSGDLSVYWYQQSLDQGLQFLIQYYNGEERAKGNILERFSAQQFPDLHSELNLSSLELGDSALYFCASSPFRGGRTEAFFGQGTRLTVV.

This clonotype was recorded a few times. V usage is TRBV7-9 and J usage is TRBJ2-5, with D tentatively TRBD2 (6 bases). CDR3 length: 15 amino acids. The V and J ends lost 4 bases and 3 bases respectively, with 15 bases between them. Germline V gene lookup returns CDR1 SEHNR and CDR2 FQNEAQ (reference sequence). The CDR3 protein is CASSSQPGLKETQYF. The CDR3 region has the DNA TGTGCCAGCAGCTCACAACCGGGACTTAAAGAGACCCAGTACTTC.

This rearrangement joins TRBV5-1 to TRBJ2-3; D not certain. The CDR3 covers 14 residues. Germline loops: CDR1 SGHRS, CDR2 YFSETQ. V dropped 4 bases and J dropped 5 bases, with 14 bases sitting between them. The DNA for the CDR3 is TGCGCCAGCAGCGGAGACGAGTACGTAGATACGCAGTATTTT. Its protein is CASSGDEYVDTQYF.

This clonotype was detected a few times. The chain employs TRBV7-2 and TRBJ2-3; unclear D gene. Per germline, CDR1 SGHTA and CDR2 FQGNSA. The CDR3 contains 14 residues. Trimming took off 5 bases at V and 2 bases at J, with 11 bases between the two ends. CDR3 in amino acids: CASSPWTDTDTQYF. In DNA form, the CDR3 reads TGTGCCAGCAGCCCTTGGACGGACACAGATACGCAGTATTTT.